A single sample is the source of the 4 T cell receptor beta chains below, sequenced in a study of CD4 T cells in relation to SARS-CoV-2 and coronaviruses. CD4+ T cells from unexposed donors were obtained before the COVID-19 pandemic (2011-2018). The method was immunoSEQ multiplex PCR; TCRdb's version includes in-frame clones alone and lacks a portion of them. The sample lists tens of thousands of clones; 85% to 95% were seen once. The sample consisted of naive CD4+ T cells from PBMCs. Specified subset: naive CD4+ T cells isolated by negative enrichment. The source of these receptors is a human donor in good health.

The chain employs TRBV28 and TRBJ1-4; D gene unclear. Germline values: CDR1 MDHEN, CDR2 SYDVKM. The CDR3 spans 14 residues. Trimming cost V 2 bases and J 0 bases, with 4 bases left between them. CDR3 DNA sequence: TGTGCCAGCAGTTTACATGCAACTAATGAAAAACTGTTTTTT. Protein: CASSLHATNEKLFF.

This chain joins TRBV9 and TRBJ2-5, with TRBD2 matching 10 bases. This CDR3 is built from 15 residues. Looked up from germline, CDR1 is SGDLS and CDR2 is YYNGEE. The V gene end was trimmed by 6 bases and the J gene end by 4 bases; junction bases not matched to a gene: 9. The CDR3 nucleotides are TGTGCCAGCAATAAAGGACTAGCGGACCTAGAGACCCAGTACTTC. This gives the protein CASNKGLADLETQYF.

The CDR3 nucleotides read TGTGCCAGTAGTATATCAAGGGCCCTTAGCTCCTACAATGAGCAGTTCTTC. Its translation is CASSISRALSSYNEQFF. The chain has TRBV19 and TRBJ2-1; no definite D call. Between the trimmed V and J ends, which lost 2 bases and 0 bases, there was a span of 14 bases. Germline V gene data show CDR1 as LNHDA and CDR2 as SQIVND (reference sequence). CDR3 size: 17 residues.

J is TRBJ2-7 and V is TRBV5-1; the D is unclear. The CDR3 has 15 residues. The V gene's germline CDR1 is SGHRS and CDR2 YFSETQ. The V and J ends lost 0 bases and 0 bases respectively, with 10 bases between them. CDR3 DNA: TGCGCCAGCAGCTTGGCCCCAGAGTTCTCCTACGAGCAGTACTTC. Translating gives CASSLAPEFSYEQYF. Full variable domain (rest looked up from reference TRBV5-1 and TRBJ2-7): KAGVTQTPRYLIKTRGQQVTLSCSPISGHRSVSWYQQTPGQGLQFLFEYFSETQRNKGNFPGRFSGRQFSNSRSEMNVSTLELGDSALYLCASSLAPEFSYEQYFGPGTRLTVT.